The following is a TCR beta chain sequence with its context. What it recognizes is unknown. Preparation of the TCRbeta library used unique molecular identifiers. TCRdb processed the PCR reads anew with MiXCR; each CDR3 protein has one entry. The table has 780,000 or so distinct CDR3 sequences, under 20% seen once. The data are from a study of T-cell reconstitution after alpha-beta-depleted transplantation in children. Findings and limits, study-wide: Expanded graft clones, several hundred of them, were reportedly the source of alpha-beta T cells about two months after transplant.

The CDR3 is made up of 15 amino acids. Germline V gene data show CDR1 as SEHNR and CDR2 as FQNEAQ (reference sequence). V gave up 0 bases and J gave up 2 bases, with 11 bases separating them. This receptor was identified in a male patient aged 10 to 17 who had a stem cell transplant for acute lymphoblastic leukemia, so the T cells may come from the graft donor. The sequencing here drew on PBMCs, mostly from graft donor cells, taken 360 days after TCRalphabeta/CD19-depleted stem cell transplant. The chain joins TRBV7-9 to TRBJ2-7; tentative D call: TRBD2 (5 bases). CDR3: CASSLALLRAYEQYF. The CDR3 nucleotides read TGTGCCAGCAGCTTAGCGCTTTTGCGGGCCTACGAGCAGTACTTC.